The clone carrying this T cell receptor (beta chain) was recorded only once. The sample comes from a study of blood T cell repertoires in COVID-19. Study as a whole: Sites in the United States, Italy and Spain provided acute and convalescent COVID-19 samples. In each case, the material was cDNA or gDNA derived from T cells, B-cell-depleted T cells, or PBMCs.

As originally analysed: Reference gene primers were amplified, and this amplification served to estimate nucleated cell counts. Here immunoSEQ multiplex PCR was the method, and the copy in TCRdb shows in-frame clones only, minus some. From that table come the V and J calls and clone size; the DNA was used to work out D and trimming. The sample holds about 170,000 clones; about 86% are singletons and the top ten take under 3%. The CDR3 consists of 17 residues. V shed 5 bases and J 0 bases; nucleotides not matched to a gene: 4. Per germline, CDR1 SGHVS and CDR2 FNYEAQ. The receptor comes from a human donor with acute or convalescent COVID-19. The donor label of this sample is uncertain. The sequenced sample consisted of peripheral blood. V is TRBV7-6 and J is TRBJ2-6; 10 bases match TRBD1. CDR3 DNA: TGTGCCAGCAGCCGGACAGGGGGGCACTCTGGGGCCAACGTCCTGACTTTC. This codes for CASSRTGGHSGANVLTF.